The T cell receptor (beta chain) described here comes from a study of lymphopenia after photon versus proton radiotherapy (dated by TCRdb to between 2017 and 2020). Turning to the overall study: In patients with gastrointestinal tumors who developed high-grade lymphopenia, the study compared the immunological effects of photon radiation therapy with those of proton radiation therapy. A cohort of some 20 patients with gastrointestinal tumors who received either photon or proton therapy and subsequently developed lymphopenia was included. The goal of the study was to characterize the differences between the two radiation modalities in how they affect the immune system.

Libraries were prepared through the immunoSEQ multiplex PCR assay. Deep sequencing of rearranged TCR beta loci, alongside multiparametric flow cytometry, was used to profile T cell repertoires. TCRdb obtained this table from immuneACCESS and retained in-frame rearrangements with V and J assigned. These tables miss some clones; where compared with another copy, unresolved V genes account for less than half of the shortfall, and the remainder is unexplained. This sample gives fewer than 25,000 clones in total; roughly 91% of them show up just once. Roughly 10% of the sample is held by the ten biggest clonotypes. Overall study outcomes, separate from this receptor: Across the cohort, a larger post-nadir drop in TCR diversity was inversely correlated with overall survival time among patients who died. Once the lymphocyte count had reached its nadir, the repertoires of photon-treated patients showed oligoclonal expansion, particularly of CD8+ Temra cells, and this expansion drove the decline in diversity. Relative stability during treatment was observed in proton-treated patients, whereas loss of naive T cells and TCR diversity and gain of effector/memory populations were observed in photon-treated patients. The survival association was assessed only in patients who died, and better survival with proton therapy was presented by the authors as a possibility rather than a demonstrated result.

As to this clone: The clone's antigen remains unknown. Base qualities were left out, and no much larger clone turns up one base away.

Trimming at the junction amounts to 4 bases on V and 2 bases on J, and the germline ends lie 12 bases apart. From a lookup of the germline V gene, CDR1 and CDR2 are SGHRS and YFSETQ. Including the terminal cysteine and phenylalanine, the CDR3 comprises 15 residues. Of the read, only the CDR3 DNA is kept; its 45 bases are in frame from base 1. The specimen comprised peripheral blood, sampled from a patient treated with proton-based radiotherapy. Here the chain combines TRBV5-1 and TRBJ2-2, with TRBD1 perhaps the D gene, on 6 matching bases. The TCR comes from an elderly man with esophageal cancer. The nucleotide sequence is given as TGCGCCAGCAGCCTGCCGACAGGAAACACCGGGGAGCTGTTTTTT. It translates as CASSLPTGNTGELFF.